Listed here are 21 T cell receptor beta chains from one sample, sequenced in a study of CD8 T cells in Susac syndrome. Reverse transcription of 0.5 to 1 ug RNA was performed with random hexamers. MiXCR, run by TCRdb on the immunoSEQ multiplex PCR reads, gives a single entry per CDR3 protein. The sample lists about 400,000 distinct CDR3 sequences; 75% to 90% were seen once. Sequencing was done on a sample of CD8+ T cells from PBMCs. The source of these receptors is a human donor with multiple sclerosis.

The V gene is TRBV29-1, the J gene TRBJ1-1; D remains unclear. Trimming left V 5 bases short and J 5 bases short, with 9 bases between. Germline CDR1 reads SQVTM; CDR2 reads ANQGSEA. This CDR3 contains 11 residues. The DNA for the CDR3 is TGCAGCGTTCCTCGGGAAACTGAAGCTTTCTTT. It specifies CSVPRETEAFF.

The genes are TRBV30 and TRBJ2-3, with no clear D. Trimming cost V 4 bases and J 0 bases, with 11 bases left between them. The germline gives CDR1 GTSNPN, CDR2 SVGIG (reference sequence). The CDR3 covers 14 residues. This CDR3 reads CAWNTHISTDTQYF. The CDR3 DNA is TGTGCCTGGAACACACATATCAGCACAGATACGCAGTATTTT.

The rearrangement links TRBV5-4 to TRBJ2-1, with TRBD1 as a possible D gene (5 bases). Germline CDR1 is SGHNT and CDR2 is YYREEE (reference sequence). The V end lost 1 base, the J end lost 0 bases, and 11 bases lay between the germline ends. The CDR3 has 16 residues. The CDR3 spells CASSLRWGSSYNEQFF. DNA for the CDR3: TGTGCCAGCAGCTTGAGGTGGGGCAGCTCCTACAATGAGCAGTTCTTC. Filled out from reference TRBV5-4 and TRBJ2-1, the complete variable domain reads ETGVTQSPTHLIKTRGQQVTLRCSSQSGHNTVSWYQQALGQGPQFIFQYYREEENGRGNFPPRFSGLQFPNYSSELNVNALELDDSALYLCASSLRWGSSYNEQFFGPGTRLTVL.

V and J are TRBV9 and TRBJ2-5, with D possibly matching TRBD2 (5 bases). This CDR3 contains 15 residues. V gave up 1 base and J gave up 2 bases, with 12 bases separating them. Looked up from germline, CDR1 is SGDLS and CDR2 is YYNGEE. The CDR3 loop is CASSVLGLLQETQYF. The CDR3 nucleotides read TGTGCCAGCAGCGTACTCGGACTCCTACAAGAGACCCAGTACTTC.

This clonotype was counted a few times. The rearrangement links TRBV19 to TRBJ2-1; D ambiguous. The CDR3 length is 12 residues. Germline CDR1 and CDR2: LNHDA and SQIVND (reference sequence). The germline V and J ends were trimmed by 9 bases and 2 bases, with 8 bases remaining between them. The CDR3: CASSPPYNEQFF. The CDR3 DNA reads as TGTGCCAGCAGCCCACCCTACAATGAGCAGTTCTTC.

The V and J genes are TRBV4-1 and TRBJ2-7, with TRBD1 matching 7 bases. CDR1 is MGHRA and CDR2 is YSYEKL in the germline V gene. The CDR3 contains 15 residues. Trimming cost V 6 bases and J 3 bases; bases outside gene matches: 11. The CDR3 region has the DNA TGCGCCAGCAGGCTTACGACCGGGACAGACTACGAGCAGTACTTC. Residues: CASRLTTGTDYEQYF.

The gene calls are TRBV14 and TRBJ2-3; D gene uncertain. The germline V gene encodes CDR1 SGHDN and CDR2 FVKESK. Trimming left V 8 bases short and J 3 bases short, with 12 bases between. The CDR3 runs to 13 residues. The CDR3 is CASASLPTDTQYF. CDR3 DNA sequence: TGTGCCAGCGCCAGTTTACCTACAGATACGCAGTATTTT.

V and J are TRBV14 and TRBJ2-5; D is undetermined. Germline-derived CDR1 and CDR2 are SGHDN and FVKESK. The CDR3 consists of 12 residues. Trimming removed 6 bases at V and 3 bases at J, with 8 bases between. The CDR3 sequence: CASRRLKETQYF. The CDR3 bases are TGTGCCAGCAGACGCTTAAAAGAGACCCAGTACTTC.

The V gene is TRBV5-1, the J gene TRBJ2-2, with no clear D. Germline CDR1 and CDR2: SGHRS and YFSETQ. The length of the CDR3 is 16 residues. The germline V and J ends were trimmed by 0 bases and 3 bases, with 12 bases remaining between them. The CDR3 protein is CASSLAVEGYTGELFF. CDR3 bases: TGCGCCAGCAGCTTGGCCGTAGAAGGGTACACCGGGGAGCTGTTTTTT.

The chain is built from TRBV12-3 or TRBV12-4 and TRBJ1-2; 10 positions agree with TRBD1. V gave up 5 bases and J gave up 6 bases; unmatched junction bases: 6. The CDR3 sequence is 14 residues long. The CDR3 loop is CASSAVGTGDGYTF. CDR3 bases: TGTGCCAGCAGTGCTGTCGGGACAGGGGATGGCTACACCTTC.

This clonotype was counted once. The junction does not match germline at one end; this may be a read error. The rearrangement links TRBV3-1 to TRBJ2-3, with TRBD2 matching 9 bases. The length of the CDR3 is 16 residues. Germline assignment: CDR1 LGHDT and CDR2 YNNKEL (reference sequence). For the CDR3, the DNA is TGTGCCAGCAGACAAGACCTAGCGGGGAGCACAGATACGCAGTATTTT. Its protein is CASRQDLAGSTDTQYF.

The chain recombines TRBV20-1 with TRBJ2-6; D is possibly TRBD2 (5 bases). V was trimmed by 0 bases and J by 2 bases, leaving 14 bases between them. Germline-derived CDR1 and CDR2 are DFQATT and SNEGSKA (reference sequence). The CDR3 extends over 17 amino acids. As DNA, the CDR3 is TGCAGTGCTAGAGACTCCTCAATCGGGGCTGGGGCCAACGTCCTGACTTTC. It specifies CSARDSSIGAGANVLTF.

The CDR3 nucleotides read TGTGCCAGCAGCACCACAGGGGGACATGGCTACACCTTC. It specifies CASSTTGGHGYTF. V is TRBV12-3 or TRBV12-4 and J is TRBJ1-2; 8 bases fit TRBD1. V trimming: 6 bases; J trimming: 6 bases; junction bases outside the gene matches: 6. There are 13 residues in the CDR3.

The chain has TRBV4-1 and TRBJ2-7, with D maybe TRBD1 (6 bases). The V and J ends lost 5 bases and 2 bases respectively, with 16 bases between them. This CDR3 region has 15 residues. Germline loops: CDR1 MGHRA, CDR2 YSYEKL. CDR3 bases: TGCGCCAGCAGCGCTAATCAGGGGACGCCCTACGAGCAGTACTTC. Translation: CASSANQGTPYEQYF.

This chain links TRBV12-3 or TRBV12-4 with TRBJ1-5; D perhaps matches TRBD1 (6 bases). V dropped 6 bases and J dropped 5 bases, with 20 bases sitting between them. This CDR3 is 16 amino acids long. The CDR3 sequence is CASSPRAQGFYQPQHF. The CDR3 region has the DNA TGTGCCAGCAGCCCCCGCGCACAGGGATTCTATCAGCCCCAGCATTTT.

The rearrangement links TRBV20-1 to TRBJ1-5; possible D gene TRBD1, 5 bases. Germline CDR1 reads DFQATT; CDR2 reads SNEGSKA (reference sequence). The CDR3 sequence is 17 residues long. V lost 0 bases, J lost 5 bases, and 20 bases lay in between. CDR3 sequence: CSARDSLRGTPDQPQHF. Written as DNA, the CDR3 is TGCAGTGCTAGAGACAGCCTACGCGGGACTCCCGATCAGCCCCAGCATTTT.

The CDR3 DNA follows: TGCGCCAGCAGCCACGGACTAGCCACAGATACGCAGTATTTT. Residues: CASSHGLATDTQYF. This chain uses TRBV4-1 with TRBJ2-3; 8 bases match TRBD2. The germline V gene has CDR1 MGHRA and CDR2 YSYEKL. The CDR3 loop spans 14 amino acids. Losses at the gene ends were 3 bases for V and 2 bases for J; bases not matched to a gene: 1.

The V gene is TRBV6-1, the J gene TRBJ1-1; D is ambiguous. This CDR3 is built from 13 residues. Between the trimmed V and J ends, which lost 2 bases and 4 bases, there was a span of 8 bases. CDR1 and CDR2 from the germline V gene are MNHNS and SASEGT. In nucleotides, the CDR3 is TGTGCCAGCAGTGAATGGGGTGGCACTGAAGCTTTCTTT. Translated, it gives CASSEWGGTEAFF.

This clonotype appeared a single time. The chain has TRBV27 and TRBJ2-1; 9 bases are shared with TRBD1. CDR1 is MNHEY, CDR2 SMNVEV, per germline (reference sequence). The CDR3 extends over 14 amino acids. Unmatched junction bases numbered 4, after V lost 6 bases and J lost 4 bases. The CDR3 reads CASRRQGEYNEQFF. In nucleotides, the CDR3 is TGTGCCAGCAGGAGACAGGGGGAGTACAATGAGCAGTTCTTC.

This chain joins TRBV12-3 or TRBV12-4 and TRBJ2-1; 9 nucleotides line up with TRBD2. Trimming at V came to 3 bases and at J to 8 bases, leaving 8 bases not matched to a gene. This CDR3 spans 15 amino acids. The CDR3 region has the DNA TGTGCCAGCAGTTTTGGGACTAGCTTTCTCTATGAGCAGTTCTTC. Translating it yields CASSFGTSFLYEQFF.

The J gene is TRBJ2-3, the V gene TRBV4-1; D unresolved. Germline values: CDR1 MGHRA, CDR2 YSYEKL. The CDR3 extends over 13 amino acids. V was pared by 2 bases and J by 1 base, with 4 bases between. The CDR3 loop is CASSQYRTDTQYF. The CDR3 DNA follows: TGCGCCAGCAGCCAATACCGCACAGATACGCAGTATTTT.